This T cell receptor beta chain comes out of a study of CD8 T cells in ankylosing spondylitis. The CDR3 covers 15 residues. Germline V gene data show CDR1 as SQVTM and CDR2 as ANQGSEA. Between the trimmed V and J ends, which lost 4 bases and 7 bases, there was a span of 20 bases. Making use of molecular barcodes, quantitative 5'-RACE generated TCR beta libraries. Via MiXCR, TCRdb re-called the 5' RACE reads, giving one row per CDR3 protein. The sample contains under 300,000 distinct CDR3 sequences, 18% of which appear only once. As regards this clonotype: The antigen is not known.

Whole-study results and caveats: Some motif variants had been reported before (in reactive arthritis synovial fluid and blood).

Sequencing was performed on blood, either unsorted or a sorted T cell fraction (not recorded which). The V and J genes are TRBV29-1 and TRBJ2-1; no definite D call. The source of this sequence is a male donor with ankylosing spondylitis or in good health (not recorded which). CDR3 residues: CSVASVQMMGNEQFF. The CDR3 coding sequence is TGCAGCGTTGCGTCGGTACAGATGATGGGGAATGAGCAGTTCTTC.